This T cell receptor beta chain was captured in a study of blood T cell repertoires in COVID-19. Study-level background: Acute and convalescent COVID-19 specimens originated in the United States, Italy and Spain. PBMCs, B-cell-depleted T cells, or T cells provided the cDNA or gDNA that made up the material.

As processed by the authors: Reference gene primer amplification yielded estimated nucleated cell counts. Sequencing used immunoSEQ multiplex PCR; TCRdb keeps in-frame clones, though not all of them. V, J and clone size are taken as reported in that table, and D and trimming were inferred from the DNA itself. The table includes 45,000 to 50,000 clones, over 80% detected once. CDR1 MNHEY and CDR2 SMNVEV come from the germline V gene (reference sequence). The CDR3 length is 13 residues. Trimming took 3 bases from V and 12 from J, leaving 14 bases between them. Sample: peripheral blood. The chain uses TRBV27 and TRBJ1-4, with no clear D. This sequence originates from an elderly man in a cohort sampled during active COVID-19. The chain's CDR3 is CASSFFPIQELFF. The CDR3, as DNA: TGTGCCAGCAGTTTTTTTCCCATTCAGGAACTGTTTTTT.